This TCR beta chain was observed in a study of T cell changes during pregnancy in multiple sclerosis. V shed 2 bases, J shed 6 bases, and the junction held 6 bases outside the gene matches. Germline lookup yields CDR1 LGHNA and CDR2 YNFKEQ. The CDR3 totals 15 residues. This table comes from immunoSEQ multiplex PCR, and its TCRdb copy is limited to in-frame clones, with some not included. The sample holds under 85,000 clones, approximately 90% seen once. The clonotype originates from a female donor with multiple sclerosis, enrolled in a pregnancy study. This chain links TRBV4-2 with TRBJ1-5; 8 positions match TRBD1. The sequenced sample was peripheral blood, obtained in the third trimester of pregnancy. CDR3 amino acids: CASSQLGQGGQPQHF. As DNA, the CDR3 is TGTGCCAGCAGCCAATTAGGACAGGGCGGTCAGCCCCAGCATTTT.